The 2 T cell receptor beta chains below all came from one sample that was sequenced in a study of identical twins. TCRdb recomputed calls from the 5' RACE reads with MiXCR, one row per CDR3 protein. The sample lists 1.5 million to 2 million distinct CDR3 sequences, more than 30% occurring once. The sequencing sample was made of cord blood. These receptor sequences come from a newborn girl in good health.

This clonotype was observed many times. The chain is built from TRBV5-1 and TRBJ2-3; D unclear. Germline V gene data show CDR1 as SGHRS and CDR2 as YFSETQ. V lost 4 bases and J 5 bases, leaving 8 bases between the germline ends. The CDR3 spans 12 residues. The CDR3, as DNA: TGCGCCAGCAGCCCCAAGGGAGATACGCAGTATTTT. Residues: CASSPKGDTQYF.

This clonotype was counted only a few times. The chain joins TRBV20-1 to TRBJ1-2; D is ambiguous. Germline V lookup: CDR1 DFQATT, CDR2 SNEGSKA (reference sequence). Trimming took off 0 bases at V and 4 bases at J, with 9 bases between the two ends. This CDR3 has 13 amino acids. DNA for the CDR3: TGCAGTGCTAGAGAAAAGGTCGTCTATGGCTACACCTTC. As protein: CSAREKVVYGYTF.